One sample yielded the 9 T cell receptor beta chains listed below, sequenced in a study of T-cell memory formation after mild COVID-19. TCRdb redid the calling of the 5' RACE reads with MiXCR, one entry per CDR3 protein. Here the sample spans approximately 340,000 distinct CDR3 sequences, over 10% being singletons. Sequences were obtained from PBMCs or a T cell subset sorted from them (not recorded which). These receptors originate from a young man who had mild COVID-19 (a few samples of this study predate the infection). Cell type and time point are not known.

In its sample, this clonotype was seen a few times. The chain employs TRBV7-9 and TRBJ2-3; 7 nucleotides align to TRBD1. The germline gives CDR1 SEHNR, CDR2 FQNEAQ (reference sequence). CDR3 length equals 16 residues. V lost 5 bases and J lost 2; bases outside the gene matches: 10. In DNA form, the CDR3 reads TGTGCCAGCAGCCTCCCGGGACAGACTTACACAGATACGCAGTATTTT. The encoded protein is CASSLPGQTYTDTQYF.

This clonotype was observed a handful of times. V usage is TRBV4-3 and J usage is TRBJ1-4; D is undetermined. Germline CDR1 is LGHNA and CDR2 is YSLEER. V lost 1 base and J 8 bases, leaving 17 bases between the germline ends. This CDR3 is 16 amino acids long. For the CDR3, the DNA is TGCGCCAGCAGCCAAGTGAGAGAGGGCTGGGGAGAAAAACTGTTTTTT. Translated, it gives CASSQVREGWGEKLFF.

This sequence joins TRBV4-3 and TRBJ1-5, with D uncertain. The germline CDR1 and CDR2 sequences are LGHNA and YSLEER. The V and J ends lost 1 base and 0 bases respectively, with 16 bases between them. The CDR3 has 18 amino acids. The CDR3 loop is CASSQVWSDSYSNQPQHF. CDR3 nucleotide sequence: TGCGCCAGCAGCCAAGTCTGGAGTGATTCCTATAGCAATCAGCCCCAGCATTTT.

Only a few counts were recorded for this clonotype. The V gene is TRBV6-5, the J gene TRBJ2-4; a possible D gene is TRBD1 (6 bases). V gave up 6 bases and J gave up 4 bases, with 19 bases separating them. Germline assignment: CDR1 MNHEY and CDR2 SVGAGI. This CDR3 contains 16 residues. CDR3 bases: TGTGCCAGCAGCTCTAGAAGCAGGGGCTTAAAAAACATTCAGTACTTC. This translates into CASSSRSRGLKNIQYF.

The V gene is TRBV6-1, the J gene TRBJ2-3, with TRBD2 matching 8 bases. The CDR3 is made up of 13 amino acids. Trimming took 8 bases from V and 2 from J; bases not matched to a gene: 3. The V gene's germline CDR1 is MNHNS and CDR2 SASEGT. CDR3 in amino acids: CASGLANTDTQYF. The CDR3 DNA follows: TGTGCCAGCGGACTAGCCAACACAGATACGCAGTATTTT.

This clonotype has at least ten counts. The rearrangement joins TRBV20-1 to TRBJ2-5; TRBD1 matches 7 bases. The junction had 12 bases not matched to a gene; V was cut back by 6 bases and J by 5 bases. The germline V gene encodes CDR1 DFQATT and CDR2 SNEGSKA (reference sequence). The CDR3 length is 14 residues. CDR3 nucleotide sequence: TGCAGTGCACGTATACAGGGGCTCCGGGAGACCCAGTACTTC. It yields the protein CSARIQGLRETQYF.

The chain joins TRBV2 to TRBJ2-1; possibly TRBD1 or TRBD2 for D (5 bases each). V was shortened by 11 bases and J by 8 bases, with 19 bases between the two germline ends. Germline CDR1 SNHLY, CDR2 FYNNEI. The CDR3 covers 13 residues. CDR3 nucleotide sequence: TGTGCCGGTCCGGGACGGGCGGGCGATGAGCAGTTCTTC. Amino acids: CAGPGRAGDEQFF.

This chain uses TRBV7-9 with TRBJ2-7, with D perhaps being TRBD1 or TRBD2 (6 bases each). The V gene lost 1 base and the J gene lost 3 bases, with 16 bases spanning the gap. Germline V gene sequence: CDR1 SEHNR, CDR2 FQNEAQ (reference sequence). The CDR3 runs 16 residues. The CDR3 DNA sequence: TGTGCCAGCAGCTTAGGGGGGGCTAGCCGAGACTACGAGCAGTACTTC. The encoded protein is CASSLGGASRDYEQYF.

This clonotype was observed many times. The V gene is TRBV4-3, the J gene TRBJ2-3, with a weak D call TRBD2 (6 bases). The V gene's germline CDR1 is LGHNA and CDR2 YSLEER. CDR3 size: 17 residues. Trimming cost V 3 bases and J 5 bases, with 21 bases left between them. CDR3: CASSQGRDRRRGDTQYF. The CDR3 DNA is TGCGCCAGCAGCCAGGGTAGGGACCGTCGGAGGGGAGATACGCAGTATTTT.